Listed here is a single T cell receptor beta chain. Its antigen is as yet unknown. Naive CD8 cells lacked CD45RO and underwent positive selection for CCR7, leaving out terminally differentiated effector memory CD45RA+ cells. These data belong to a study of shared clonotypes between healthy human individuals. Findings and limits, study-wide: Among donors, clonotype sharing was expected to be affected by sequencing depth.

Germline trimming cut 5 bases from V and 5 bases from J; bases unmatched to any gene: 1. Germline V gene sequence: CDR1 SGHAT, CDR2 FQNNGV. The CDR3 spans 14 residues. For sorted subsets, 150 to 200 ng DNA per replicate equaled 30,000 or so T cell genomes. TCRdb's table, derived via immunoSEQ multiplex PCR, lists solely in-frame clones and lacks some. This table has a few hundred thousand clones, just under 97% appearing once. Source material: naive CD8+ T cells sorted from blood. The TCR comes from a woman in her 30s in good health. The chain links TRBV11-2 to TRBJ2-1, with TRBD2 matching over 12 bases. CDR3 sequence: CASSRLAGDNEQFF. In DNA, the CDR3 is TGTGCCAGCAGCCGACTAGCGGGAGACAATGAGCAGTTCTTC.